What follows are 8 T cell receptor beta chains derived from one specimen sequenced in a study of T cell responses to AZD1222 COVID-19 vaccine. Method: immunoSEQ multiplex PCR; TCRdb's copy keeps in-frame clones and lacks some. The table records about 120,000 clones, approximately 86% of them present only once. The sequenced sample was peripheral blood, obtained on day 0 of AZD1222 vaccination. These receptors were collected from an adult in good health.

V is TRBV10-3 and J is TRBJ2-7; 9 bases align to TRBD1. Looked up from germline, CDR1 is ENHRY and CDR2 is SYGVKD. The CDR3 is 14 amino acids. Germline trimming cut 6 bases from V and 2 bases from J; bases unmatched to any gene: 5. CDR3: CAIRGQGNAYEQYF. In DNA form, the CDR3 reads TGTGCCATCAGGGGACAGGGAAACGCCTACGAGCAGTACTTC.

This clone was seen more than once but under ten times. The chain has TRBV5-1 and TRBJ2-7; 9 nucleotides agree with TRBD1. CDR1 and CDR2 (germline): SGHRS, YFSETQ. The CDR3 has 15 residues. Losses at the gene ends were 5 bases for V and 5 bases for J; bases not matched to a gene: 11. The CDR3 spells CASRDGTGTFDEQYF. The CDR3 nucleotides are TGCGCCAGCAGGGATGGGACAGGGACTTTCGACGAGCAGTACTTC.

This clone turned up a few times. J is TRBJ2-3 and V is TRBV10-1; 9 nucleotides align to TRBD2. Germline CDR1 and CDR2: WNHNN and SYGVQD (reference sequence). Trimming took 4 bases from V and 0 from J; bases not matched to a gene: 2. The CDR3 length is 15 residues. The chain's CDR3 is CASSVTSGSTDTQYF. The CDR3 bases are TGCGCCAGCAGTGTTACTAGCGGGAGCACAGATACGCAGTATTTT.

The V call is TRBV28, the J call TRBJ1-5; 7 bases map to TRBD1. CDR1 and CDR2 from the germline V gene are MDHEN and SYDVKM. CDR3 size: 13 residues. V lost 6 bases and J lost 7; bases outside the gene matches: 6. The CDR3 nucleotides read TGTGCCAGCAGAACGACAGGGTTCCAGCCCCAGCATTTT. This gives the protein CASRTTGFQPQHF. Complete variable domain (other parts from reference TRBV28 and TRBJ1-5): DVKVTQSSRYLVKRTGEKVFLECVQDMDHENMFWYRQDPGLGLRLIYFSYDVKMKEKGDIPEGYSVSREKKERFSLILESASTNQTSMYLCASRTTGFQPQHFGDGTRLSIL.

The chain employs TRBV6-5 and TRBJ2-7; D may be TRBD1 (5 bases). CDR3 length equals 13 residues. V was clipped by 5 bases and J by 5 bases, with 13 bases between them. The germline V gene encodes CDR1 MNHEY and CDR2 SVGAGI. The CDR3 loop reads CASSRGPPNEQYF. The CDR3 DNA is TGTGCCAGCAGTAGGGGCCCACCCAACGAGCAGTACTTC.

The gene calls are TRBV19 and TRBJ1-2; TRBD1 matches 12 bases. The germline V gene has CDR1 LNHDA and CDR2 SQIVND (reference sequence). The V gene end was trimmed by 3 bases and the J gene end by 4 bases; junction bases not matched to a gene: 15. The CDR3 consists of 19 residues. CDR3 in amino acids: CASSMTSGDRGRGTYGYTF. The CDR3 bases are TGTGCCAGTAGTATGACGTCCGGGGACAGGGGGCGCGGAACCTATGGCTACACCTTC.

The rearrangement links TRBV7-2 to TRBJ2-7, with a weak D call TRBD1 (6 bases). The CDR3 has 14 amino acids. V was trimmed by 8 bases and J by 0 bases, leaving 14 bases between them. From germline, CDR1 is SGHTA and CDR2 FQGNSA. Here the CDR3 reads CASGSDSNSYEQYF. In nucleotides, the CDR3 is TGTGCCAGCGGATCGGACAGTAACTCCTACGAGCAGTACTTC.

The CDR3 here is CATLDVTGNTEAFF. The CDR3 bases are TGTGCCACCCTTGATGTCACCGGGAACACTGAAGCTTTCTTT. The chain combines TRBV7-3 with TRBJ1-1, with no clear D. The CDR3 has 14 amino acids. V shed 10 bases and J shed 1 base, with 16 bases lying between them. Germline V gives CDR1 SGHTA, CDR2 FQGTGA.